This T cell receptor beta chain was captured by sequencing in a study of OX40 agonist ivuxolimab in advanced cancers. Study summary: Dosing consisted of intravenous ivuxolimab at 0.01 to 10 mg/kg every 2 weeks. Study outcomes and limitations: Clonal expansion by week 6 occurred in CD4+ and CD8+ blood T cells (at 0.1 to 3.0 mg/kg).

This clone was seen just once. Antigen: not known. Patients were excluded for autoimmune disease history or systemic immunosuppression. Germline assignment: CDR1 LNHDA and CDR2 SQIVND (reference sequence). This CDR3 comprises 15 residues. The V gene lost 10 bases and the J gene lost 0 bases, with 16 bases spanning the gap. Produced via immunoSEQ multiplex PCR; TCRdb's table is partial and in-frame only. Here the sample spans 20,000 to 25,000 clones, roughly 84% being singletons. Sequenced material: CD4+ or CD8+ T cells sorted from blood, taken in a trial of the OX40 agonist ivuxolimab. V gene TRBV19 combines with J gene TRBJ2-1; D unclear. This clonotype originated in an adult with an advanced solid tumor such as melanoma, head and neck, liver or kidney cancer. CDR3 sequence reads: CATSRIVDSYNEQFF. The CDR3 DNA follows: TGTGCCACCTCGAGGATTGTGGACTCCTACAATGAGCAGTTCTTC.